One sample yielded the 11 T cell receptor beta chains listed below, sequenced in a study of PD-1 blockade in classical Hodgkin lymphoma. Data came from immunoSEQ multiplex PCR; TCRdb stores just in-frame clones and leaves some out. This sample has more than 30,000 clones, with around 90% found just once. Relapse was seen in all patients after autologous stem cell transplantation, and brentuximab vedotin exposure was variable. This specimen consisted of peripheral blood mononuclear cells (PBMCs), obtained before the second cycle of nivolumab. These receptors originate from a human donor with classical Hodgkin lymphoma.

The rearrangement uses TRBV2 and TRBJ2-7; D remains unclear. V was pared by 3 bases and J by 2 bases, with 8 bases between. The CDR3 is 13 amino acids. Germline loops: CDR1 SNHLY, CDR2 FYNNEI. The CDR3 loop reads CASSDPTTYEQYF. The DNA of the CDR3 is TGTGCCAGCAGTGACCCAACCACCTACGAGCAGTACTTC.

V gene TRBV5-4 combines with J gene TRBJ1-4; TRBD1 might be the D (6 bases). The CDR3 runs to 13 residues. CDR1 and CDR2 (germline): SGHNT, YYREEE (reference sequence). V was shortened by 4 bases and J by 7 bases, with 11 bases between the two germline ends. The CDR3 DNA reads as TGTGCCAGCAGCCCGGGGGCGGGTGAAAAACTGTTTTTT. Translation gives CASSPGAGEKLFF. Complete variable domain (other parts from reference TRBV5-4 and TRBJ1-4): ETGVTQSPTHLIKTRGQQVTLRCSSQSGHNTVSWYQQALGQGPQFIFQYYREEENGRGNFPPRFSGLQFPNYSSELNVNALELDDSALYLCASSPGAGEKLFFGSGTQLSVL.

This CDR3 reads CASGLTAAGDQPQHF. CDR3 sequence (DNA): TGTGCTAGTGGTTTGACGGCCGCGGGGGACCAGCCCCAGCATTTT. V and J are TRBV12-5 and TRBJ1-5; D might be TRBD1 (5 bases). Per the germline V gene, CDR1 is LGHNT and CDR2 is FRNRAP. This CDR3 is built from 15 residues. Trimming cost V 2 bases and J 7 bases, with 15 bases left between them. Looking up the rest from reference TRBV12-5 and TRBJ1-5 gives the full variable domain: DARVTQTPRHKVTEMGQEVTMRCQPILGHNTVFWYRQTMMQGLELLAYFRNRAPLDDSGMPKDRFSAEMPDATLATLKIQPSEPRDSAVYFCASGLTAAGDQPQHFGDGTRLSIL.

This chain joins TRBV25-1 and TRBJ1-2; tentative D call: TRBD1 (5 bases). V was trimmed by 4 bases and J by 5 bases, leaving 11 bases between them. Germline lookup yields CDR1 MGHDK and CDR2 SYGVNS. The CDR3 is made up of 13 amino acids. The chain's CDR3 is CASSAMQGYGYTF. CDR3 sequence (DNA): TGTGCCAGCAGTGCGATGCAGGGATATGGCTACACCTTC.

The genes are TRBV4-1 and TRBJ1-1; D is unclear. There are 15 residues in the CDR3. Germline assignment: CDR1 MGHRA and CDR2 YSYEKL. Trimming took off 0 bases at V and 0 bases at J, with 8 bases between the two ends. CDR3 coding DNA: TGCGCCAGCAGCCAAGATTTATGGGTGAACACTGAAGCTTTCTTT. Protein sequence: CASSQDLWVNTEAFF.

V and J are TRBV27 and TRBJ2-3, with D possibly matching TRBD2 (7 bases). V gave up 2 bases and J gave up 4 bases, with 25 bases separating them. CDR1 is MNHEY, CDR2 SMNVEV, per germline (reference sequence). This CDR3 contains 19 residues. CDR3 nucleotides: TGTGCCAGCAGTTTAATTATGCCGCTGGGGGCGGGAGACTCAGATACGCAGTATTTT. It specifies CASSLIMPLGAGDSDTQYF.

V gene TRBV10-1 combines with J gene TRBJ2-2, with TRBD2 matching 7 bases. V gave up 3 bases and J gave up 1 base; unmatched junction bases: 11. Germline values: CDR1 WNHNN, CDR2 SYGVQD (reference sequence). The CDR3 loop spans 18 amino acids. CDR3 sequence reads: CASSDLFESGKNTGELFF. In DNA form, the CDR3 reads TGCGCCAGCAGTGATCTCTTTGAGAGCGGGAAGAACACCGGGGAGCTGTTTTTT.

A few counts support this clone. The chain combines TRBV27 with TRBJ2-7; D is unclear. CDR3 length: 16 residues. Deletions cut 3 bases from V and 2 bases from J, with 17 bases between. Per germline, CDR1 MNHEY and CDR2 SMNVEV (reference sequence). In DNA, the CDR3 is TGTGCCAGCAGTTTGTTCGGTCTAAACCCTCCCTACGAGCAGTACTTC. Protein: CASSLFGLNPPYEQYF.

This sequence joins TRBV2 and TRBJ2-3, with TRBD1 identical over 7 bases. Trimming took 6 bases from V and 4 from J; bases not matched to a gene: 7. Germline values: CDR1 SNHLY, CDR2 FYNNEI. The CDR3 consists of 14 residues. CDR3 protein: CASRQGDGPDTQYF. The CDR3 region has the DNA TGTGCCAGCAGGCAGGGGGACGGCCCAGATACGCAGTATTTT.

This clone appeared once. The chain recombines TRBV7-9 with TRBJ2-7; D is unresolved. Germline values: CDR1 SEHNR, CDR2 FQNEAQ (reference sequence). The length of the CDR3 is 14 residues. V lost 6 bases and J 2 bases, leaving 14 bases between the germline ends. The CDR3 DNA follows: TGTGCCAGCAGAAAGTCGGGCAGCACCTACGAGCAGTACTTC. Its translation: CASRKSGSTYEQYF. The full variable domain, its missing parts supplied by reference TRBV7-9 and TRBJ2-7, is DTGVSQNPRHKITKRGQNVTFRCDPISEHNRLYWYRQTLGQGPEFLTYFQNEAQLEKSRLLSDRFSAERPKGSFSTLEIQRTEQGDSAMYLCASRKSGSTYEQYFGPGTRLTVT.

The chain carries TRBV7-8 and TRBJ2-5; 7 bases fit TRBD1. The CDR3 sequence is 15 residues long. Germline values: CDR1 SGHVS, CDR2 FQNEAQ. J was trimmed by 3 bases and V by 5 bases; bases with no gene match: 9. CDR3 amino acids: CASSRQGVRKETQYF. The CDR3 bases are TGTGCCAGCAGCCGACAGGGTGTAAGGAAAGAGACCCAGTACTTC. The variable domain in full, completed from reference TRBV7-8 and TRBJ2-5, reads GAGVSQSPRYKVAKRGQDVALRCDPISGHVSLFWYQQALGQGPEFLTYFQNEAQLDKSGLPSDRFFAERPEGSVSTLKIQRTQQEDSAVYLCASSRQGVRKETQYFGPGTRLLVL.